This T cell receptor (beta chain) emerged from a study of blood T cell repertoires in COVID-19. Across the study: The United States, Italy and Spain supplied acute and convalescent COVID-19 samples. PBMCs, B-cell-depleted T cells, or T cells provided the cDNA or gDNA that made up the material.

How the authors handled the data: Amplification of reference gene primers was used by the study to estimate nucleated cell counts. TCRdb's table, derived via immunoSEQ multiplex PCR, lists solely in-frame clones and lacks some. Clone size and V and J calls were adopted from that table, with D and trimming inferred from the DNA. Altogether about 74,000 clones are present, approximately 78% being singletons, with the ten largest covering about 16%. CDR3 size: 15 residues. The V gene's germline CDR1 is MNHEY and CDR2 SVGEGT. Trimming took 5 bases from V and 9 from J; bases not matched to a gene: 4. V and J are TRBV6-2 or TRBV6-3 and TRBJ2-1, with TRBD2 matching over 16 bases. This TCR came from a human donor in a cohort sampled during active COVID-19. The sample comprised peripheral blood. The CDR3 spells CASSGTSGRASEQFF. The CDR3 DNA follows: TGTGCCAGCAGTGGGACTAGCGGGAGGGCCAGTGAGCAGTTCTTC.